What follows describes a single T cell receptor (beta chain). This record belongs to a study of cytomegalovirus exposure and HLA in healthy donors. The wider study: Both the approximately 130 validation repertoires and the 666 first-cohort repertoires used the same platform, as reported by a later analysis.

Here immunoSEQ multiplex PCR was the method, and the copy in TCRdb shows in-frame clones only, minus some. The data show about 130,000 clones, around 90% seen once. The CDR3 covers 15 residues. CDR1 and CDR2 (germline): MNHEY, SMNVEV (reference sequence). V was pared by 7 bases and J by 0 bases, with 15 bases between. Separate from the roughly 720-subject first cohort was the approximately 130-subject validation cohort, to which the donors belonged. The chain recombines TRBV27 with TRBJ2-5; D gene ambiguous. This TCR came from a woman aged 18-29 years in good health and CMV-seronegative. The sequencing sample was made of PBMCs. The CDR3 reads CASKFSGRYQETQYF. Here the CDR3 DNA reads TGTGCCAGCAAATTTTCAGGCCGTTACCAAGAGACCCAGTACTTC.